The 20 T cell receptor beta chains listed next were all sequenced from one sample in a study of technical replicates of blood from a few donors. Libraries were prepared by immunoSEQ multiplex PCR; TCRdb keeps only in-frame clonotypes and omits some of them. The table has about 61,000 clones, about 97% seen once; the top ten hold 0.15% to 0.25%. The sample taken for sequencing was T cells isolated from PBMCs. These receptors came from a human donor in good health.

This clone was seen a single time. Distinct nucleotide sequences in the sample also encode this CDR3. This chain joins TRBV29-1 and TRBJ1-1, with D perhaps TRBD1 (6 bases). This CDR3 is built from 13 residues. Germline loops: CDR1 SQVTM, CDR2 ANQGSEA. V was pared by 6 bases and J by 1 base, with 12 bases between. The DNA for the CDR3 is TGCAGCGTCGTCGGACAGCCGAACACTGAAGCTTTCTTT. Protein: CSVVGQPNTEAFF.

The rearrangement joins TRBV29-1 to TRBJ1-2, with TRBD1 as a possible D gene (6 bases). The germline V and J ends were trimmed by 1 base and 4 bases, with 7 bases remaining between them. This CDR3 comprises 12 residues. CDR1 and CDR2 (germline): SQVTM, ANQGSEA. This chain's CDR3 is CSVEGTAYGYTF. CDR3 sequence (DNA): TGCAGCGTTGAAGGGACAGCCTATGGCTACACCTTC.

For the CDR3, the DNA is TGTGCCAGTAGTCCCTCGACAGGGGCAGGGTCACCCCTCCACTTT. It translates to CASSPSTGAGSPLHF. The chain employs TRBV19 and TRBJ1-6; the match to TRBD1 covers 8 bases. CDR1 is LNHDA, CDR2 SQIVND, per germline (reference sequence). CDR3 size: 15 residues. V gave up 5 bases and J gave up 10 bases; unmatched junction bases: 10.

V and J are TRBV13 and TRBJ1-2, with unresolved D. The germline gives CDR1 PRHDT, CDR2 FYEKMQ (reference sequence). Trimming left V 0 bases short and J 0 bases short, with 11 bases between. The CDR3 extends over 16 amino acids. CDR3 region: CASSLGGLYTNYGYTF. The CDR3 coding sequence is TGTGCCAGCAGCTTAGGGGGCCTATATACTAACTATGGCTACACCTTC.

The J gene is TRBJ2-1, the V gene TRBV28; 10 bases align to TRBD2. With 5 bases clipped from V and 7 bases from J, the junction kept 14 bases outside the gene matches. From germline, CDR1 is MDHEN and CDR2 SYDVKM. CDR3 length: 17 residues. DNA of the CDR3: TGTGCCAGCAGTCCTTACCATAGCGGGAGGCGATGGAATGAGCAGTTCTTC. Amino acid sequence: CASSPYHSGRRWNEQFF.

This chain links TRBV27 with TRBJ1-5, with D perhaps TRBD1 (6 bases). Trimming pared 4 bases from V and 5 bases from J, leaving 12 bases between. This CDR3 has 14 amino acids. Germline-derived CDR1 and CDR2 are MNHEY and SMNVEV (reference sequence). The CDR3 spells CASSYWGRDQPQHF. The CDR3 DNA is TGTGCCAGCAGTTATTGGGGGCGAGATCAGCCCCAGCATTTT.

The chain recombines TRBV2 with TRBJ1-1; TRBD1 matches 8 bases. V was clipped by 11 bases and J by 8 bases; unmatched bases: 16. Germline V gene sequence: CDR1 SNHLY, CDR2 FYNNEI. The CDR3 covers 14 residues. The CDR3 is CAPGVGIRDREAFF. The CDR3 DNA reads as TGTGCCCCGGGGGTAGGAATCCGGGACAGGGAAGCTTTCTTT.

The genes are TRBV5-1 and TRBJ1-4, with D maybe TRBD1 (5 bases). V lost 5 bases and J lost 7, with 12 bases in between. The CDR3 has 13 residues. From germline, CDR1 is SGHRS and CDR2 YFSETQ. The CDR3 loop is CASSRGLGEKLFF. CDR3 sequence (DNA): TGCGCCAGCAGTAGGGGTCTCGGTGAAAAACTGTTTTTT. The full variable domain, in which reference TRBV5-1 and TRBJ1-4 provide the parts outside the CDR3, is KAGVTQTPRYLIKTRGQQVTLSCSPISGHRSVSWYQQTPGQGLQFLFEYFSETQRNKGNFPGRFSGRQFSNSRSEMNVSTLELGDSALYLCASSRGLGEKLFFGSGTQLSVL.

The gene calls are TRBV7-9 and TRBJ2-5; 7 nucleotides match TRBD1. The junction had 6 bases not matched to a gene; V was cut back by 4 bases and J by 4 bases. This CDR3 is built from 14 residues. CDR1 is SEHNR, CDR2 FQNEAQ, per germline (reference sequence). CDR3 sequence reads: CASSSGDSLETQYF. The CDR3 nucleotides are TGTGCCAGCAGCTCAGGGGACAGCCTAGAGACCCAGTACTTC.

This clone has a single count. The chain uses TRBV29-1 and TRBJ1-1; D may be TRBD1 (6 bases). The V end lost 4 bases, the J end lost 1 base, and 7 bases lay between the germline ends. CDR1 is SQVTM and CDR2 is ANQGSEA in the germline V gene. The CDR3 spans 12 residues. This chain's CDR3 is CSVGRGNTEAFF. The DNA of the CDR3 is TGCAGCGTTGGCAGGGGGAACACTGAAGCTTTCTTT.

CDR3 protein: CASNRGRGYEQYF. The CDR3 nucleotides read TGTGCCAGCAATCGAGGCCGGGGTTACGAGCAGTACTTC. This chain links TRBV25-1 with TRBJ2-7, with D tentatively TRBD2 (5 bases). This CDR3 has 13 residues. V shed 7 bases and J shed 4 bases, with 14 bases lying between them. Germline loops: CDR1 MGHDK, CDR2 SYGVNS.

This clone has just a few counts. The chain links TRBV6-1 to TRBJ2-7; 8 nucleotides line up with TRBD1. Germline trimming cut 5 bases from V and 8 bases from J; bases unmatched to any gene: 5. The CDR3 runs 12 residues. Germline CDR1 is MNHNS and CDR2 is SASEGT. CDR3: CASSSGGAKQYF. CDR3 DNA: TGTGCCAGCAGTTCAGGGGGCGCGAAGCAGTACTTC.

CDR3 sequence reads: CSVVLTGTENYGYTF. As DNA, the CDR3 is TGCAGCGTTGTACTGACCGGGACAGAAAACTATGGCTACACCTTC. The chain recombines TRBV29-1 with TRBJ1-2, with TRBD1 matching 7 bases. The CDR3 has 15 residues. The junction had 10 bases not matched to a gene; V was cut back by 4 bases and J by 2 bases. The germline V gene encodes CDR1 SQVTM and CDR2 ANQGSEA. Full variable domain (outside the CDR3, taken from reference TRBV29-1 and TRBJ1-2): SAVISQKPSRDICQRGTSLTIQCQVDSQVTMMFWYRQQPGQSLTLIATANQGSEATYESGFVIDKFPISRPNLTFSTLTVSNMSPEDSSIYLCSVVLTGTENYGYTFGSGTRLTVV.

Written as DNA, the CDR3 is TGTGCCAGCGTGCTTGGGACAGGGAATAATTTAGGTCAGCCCCAGCATTTT. It encodes CASVLGTGNNLGQPQHF. The rearrangement uses TRBV5-5 and TRBJ1-5; TRBD1 matches 9 bases. The germline V gene encodes CDR1 SGHKS and CDR2 YYEKEE (reference sequence). This CDR3 comprises 17 residues. Unmatched junction bases numbered 17, after V lost 7 bases and J lost 6 bases.

The rearrangement links TRBV18 to TRBJ2-7, with 7 nucleotides matching TRBD2. CDR1 and CDR2 (germline): KGHSH, LQKENI. Unmatched junction bases numbered 7, after V lost 3 bases and J lost 2 bases. The CDR3 extends over 15 amino acids. For the CDR3, the DNA is TGTGCCAGCTCACCTGAAGCGGGGTACGCCTACGAGCAGTACTTC. Its translation: CASSPEAGYAYEQYF.

CDR3 coding DNA: TGTGCCAGCAGCCAAAGCGGGGTCGAATACGAGCAGTACTTC. The encoded protein is CASSQSGVEYEQYF. J is TRBJ2-7 and V is TRBV5-6, with 7 bases identical to TRBD2. This CDR3 has 14 amino acids. With 4 bases clipped from V and 4 bases from J, the junction kept 8 bases outside the gene matches. CDR1 is SGHDT and CDR2 is YYEEEE in the germline V gene.

J is TRBJ2-7 and V is TRBV10-3; 7 nucleotides match TRBD1. With V trimmed by 3 bases and J by 0 bases, 11 bases remained unmatched. This CDR3 has 17 amino acids. Germline V gene data show CDR1 as ENHRY and CDR2 as SYGVKD. The CDR3 nucleotides are TGTGCCATCAGTGAATACGGACAGGCCAAGAGCTCCTACGAGCAGTACTTC. Amino acid sequence: CAISEYGQAKSSYEQYF.

The chain uses TRBV5-1 and TRBJ2-7, with D possibly TRBD1 on 6 matching bases. V lost 0 bases, J lost 3 bases, and 7 bases lay in between. Germline assignment: CDR1 SGHRS and CDR2 YFSETQ. The CDR3 spans 13 residues. CDR3 sequence: CASSLGGGYEQYF. The DNA of the CDR3 is TGCGCCAGCAGCTTGGGAGGGGGCTACGAGCAGTACTTC.

CDR3 nucleotide sequence: TGCGCCAGCAGTCCCGGCGGGGGCCACTTGACTGAAGCTTTCTTT. It is translated as CASSPGGGHLTEAFF. The V call is TRBV10-1, the J call TRBJ1-1; tentatively, D is TRBD1 (6 bases). There are 15 residues in the CDR3. The V gene's germline CDR1 is WNHNN and CDR2 SYGVQD (reference sequence). V lost 5 bases to trimming and J lost 5 bases, with 18 bases between them.

This chain uses TRBV28 with TRBJ1-2, with D possibly matching TRBD1 (6 bases). The CDR3 totals 13 residues. The V gene's germline CDR1 is MDHEN and CDR2 SYDVKM. Trimming took 6 bases from V and 5 from J, leaving 13 bases between them. CDR3 sequence (DNA): TGTGCCAGCAGGGCGCCTCAGGGGTATGGCTACACCTTC. The encoded protein is CASRAPQGYGYTF.